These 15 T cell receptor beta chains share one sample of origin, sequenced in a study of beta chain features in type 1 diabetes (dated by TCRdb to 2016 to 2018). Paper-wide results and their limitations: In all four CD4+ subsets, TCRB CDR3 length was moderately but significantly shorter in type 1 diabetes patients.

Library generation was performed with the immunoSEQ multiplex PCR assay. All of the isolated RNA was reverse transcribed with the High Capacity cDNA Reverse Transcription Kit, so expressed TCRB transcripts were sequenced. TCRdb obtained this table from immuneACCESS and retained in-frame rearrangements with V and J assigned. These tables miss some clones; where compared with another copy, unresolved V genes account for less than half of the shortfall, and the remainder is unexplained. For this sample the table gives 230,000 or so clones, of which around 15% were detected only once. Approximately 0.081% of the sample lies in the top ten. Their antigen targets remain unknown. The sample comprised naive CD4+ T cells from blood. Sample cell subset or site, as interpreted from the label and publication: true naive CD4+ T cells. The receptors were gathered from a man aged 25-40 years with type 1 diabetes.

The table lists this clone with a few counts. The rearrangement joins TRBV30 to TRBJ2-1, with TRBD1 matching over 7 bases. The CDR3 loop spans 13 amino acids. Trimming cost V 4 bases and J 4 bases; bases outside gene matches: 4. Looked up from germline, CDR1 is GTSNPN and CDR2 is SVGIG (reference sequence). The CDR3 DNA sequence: TGTGCCTGGAAGGGACAGATATACAATGAGCAGTTCTTC. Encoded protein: CAWKGQIYNEQFF.

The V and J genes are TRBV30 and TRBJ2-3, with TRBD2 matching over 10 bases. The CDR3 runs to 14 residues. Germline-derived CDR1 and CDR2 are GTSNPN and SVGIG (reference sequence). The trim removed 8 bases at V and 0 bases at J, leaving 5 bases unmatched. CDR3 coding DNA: TGTGCCAGCACTAGCGGGACTAGCACAGATACGCAGTATTTT. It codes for CASTSGTSTDTQYF.

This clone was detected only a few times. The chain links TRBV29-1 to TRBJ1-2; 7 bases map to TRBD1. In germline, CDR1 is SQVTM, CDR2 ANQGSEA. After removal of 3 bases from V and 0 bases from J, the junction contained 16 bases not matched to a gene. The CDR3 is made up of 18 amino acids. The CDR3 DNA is TGCAGCGTTGACTCCCGGGATAGGACAGGCCTAGCTAACTATGGCTACACCTTC. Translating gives CSVDSRDRTGLANYGYTF.

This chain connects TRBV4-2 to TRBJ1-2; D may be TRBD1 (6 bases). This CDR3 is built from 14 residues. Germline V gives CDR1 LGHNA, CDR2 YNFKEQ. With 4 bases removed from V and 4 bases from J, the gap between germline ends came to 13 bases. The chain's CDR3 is CASSRPDSPYGYTF. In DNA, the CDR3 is TGTGCCAGCAGCCGACCGGACAGTCCCTATGGCTACACCTTC.

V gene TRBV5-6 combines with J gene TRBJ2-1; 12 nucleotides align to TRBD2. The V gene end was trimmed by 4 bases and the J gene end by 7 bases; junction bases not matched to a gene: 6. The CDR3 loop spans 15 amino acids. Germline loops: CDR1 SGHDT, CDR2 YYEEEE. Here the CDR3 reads CASSPLAGGGNEQFF. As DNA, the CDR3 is TGTGCCAGCAGCCCCCTAGCGGGAGGGGGAAATGAGCAGTTCTTC.

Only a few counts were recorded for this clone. CDR3 DNA sequence: TGTGCCAGCAGCGGAGTAAGTTACACAGATACGCAGTATTTT. It yields the protein CASSGVSYTDTQYF. The V and J genes are TRBV7-9 and TRBJ2-3; no clear D. The CDR3 consists of 14 residues. Between the trimmed V and J ends, which lost 5 bases and 2 bases, there was a span of 11 bases. Germline CDR1 reads SEHNR; CDR2 reads FQNEAQ (reference sequence).

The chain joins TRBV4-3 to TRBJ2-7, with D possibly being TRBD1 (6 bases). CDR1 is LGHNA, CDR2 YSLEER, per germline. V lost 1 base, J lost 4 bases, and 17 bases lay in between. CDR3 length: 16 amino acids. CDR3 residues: CASSQVTGSLVYEQYF. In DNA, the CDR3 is TGCGCCAGCAGCCAAGTCACAGGGTCCCTGGTGTACGAGCAGTACTTC.

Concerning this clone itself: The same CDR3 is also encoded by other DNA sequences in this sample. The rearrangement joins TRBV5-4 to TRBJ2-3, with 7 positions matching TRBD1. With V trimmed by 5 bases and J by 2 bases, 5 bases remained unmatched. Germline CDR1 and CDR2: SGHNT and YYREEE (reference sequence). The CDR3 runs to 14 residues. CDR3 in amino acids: CASSSGQDTDTQYF. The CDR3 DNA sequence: TGTGCCAGCAGTTCTGGACAGGACACAGATACGCAGTATTTT.

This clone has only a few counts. Here the CDR3 DNA reads TGTGCCAGTAGTCCAGGACAACCGGCCCAGCATTTT. It codes for CASSPGQPAQHF. The rearrangement uses TRBV19 and TRBJ1-5; possible D gene TRBD1, 5 bases. V was trimmed by 5 bases and J by 11 bases, leaving 13 bases between them. The CDR3 is 12 amino acids. Germline CDR1 LNHDA, CDR2 SQIVND (reference sequence).

CDR3 in DNA: TGTGCCAGCAGCCCACTCTTGAACACTGAAGCTTTCTTT. This codes for CASSPLLNTEAFF. The V and J genes are TRBV27 and TRBJ1-1; D is unresolved. CDR3 length: 13 amino acids. Germline lookup yields CDR1 MNHEY and CDR2 SMNVEV (reference sequence). V shed 6 bases and J shed 0 bases, with 8 bases lying between them.

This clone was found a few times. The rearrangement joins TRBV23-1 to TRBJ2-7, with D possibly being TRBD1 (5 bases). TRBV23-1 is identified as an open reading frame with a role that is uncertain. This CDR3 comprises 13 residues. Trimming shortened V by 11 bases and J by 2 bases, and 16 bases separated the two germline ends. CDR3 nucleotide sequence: TGCGCCGAACCGAGACAGACCGCCTACGAGCAGTACTTC. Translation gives CAEPRQTAYEQYF.

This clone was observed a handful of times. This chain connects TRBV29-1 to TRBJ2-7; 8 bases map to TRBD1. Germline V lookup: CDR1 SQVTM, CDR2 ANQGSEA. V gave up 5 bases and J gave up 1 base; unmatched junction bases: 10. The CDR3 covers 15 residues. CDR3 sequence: CSVRQGTGASYEQYF. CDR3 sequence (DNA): TGCAGCGTTCGTCAAGGGACAGGTGCTTCCTACGAGCAGTACTTC.

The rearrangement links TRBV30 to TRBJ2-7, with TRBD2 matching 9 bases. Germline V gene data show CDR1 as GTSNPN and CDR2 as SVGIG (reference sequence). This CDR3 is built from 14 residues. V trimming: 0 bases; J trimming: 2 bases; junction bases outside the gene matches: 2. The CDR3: CAWSVAGGPYEQYF. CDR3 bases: TGTGCCTGGAGTGTAGCGGGAGGCCCCTACGAGCAGTACTTC.

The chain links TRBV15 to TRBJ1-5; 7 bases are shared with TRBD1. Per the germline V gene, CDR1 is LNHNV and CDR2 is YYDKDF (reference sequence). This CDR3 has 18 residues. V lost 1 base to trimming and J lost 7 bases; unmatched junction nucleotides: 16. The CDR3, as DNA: TGTGCCACCAGCAGAGGAGCGGAGAACAGGGGAGGACACCAGCCCCAGCATTTT. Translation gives CATSRGAENRGGHQPQHF.

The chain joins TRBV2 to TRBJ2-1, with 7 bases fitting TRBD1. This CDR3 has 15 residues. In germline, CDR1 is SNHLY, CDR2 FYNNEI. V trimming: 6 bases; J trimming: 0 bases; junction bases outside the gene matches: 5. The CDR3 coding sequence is TGTGCCAGCAGCTGGACAGGTAGCTCCTACAATGAGCAGTTCTTC. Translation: CASSWTGSSYNEQFF.